This paragraph covers one TCR beta chain sequence. This entry is derived from a study of PD-L1 blockade in urothelial cancer. TCRdb's table, derived via immunoSEQ multiplex PCR, lists solely in-frame clones and lacks some. Among 50,000 or so clones, approximately 80% were seen once, and the ten largest hold 3.6%. The clonotype was recovered from a man in his 70s with urothelial cancer. The sample here was PBMCs, taken around atezolizumab (anti-PD-L1) treatment.

CDR3 sequence: CASRRTSGGSTDTQYF. The CDR3 DNA follows: TGTGCCAGCAGGCGGACTAGCGGGGGTAGCACAGATACGCAGTATTTT. This rearrangement joins TRBV5-5 to TRBJ2-3; 13 nucleotides align to TRBD2. The CDR3 extends over 16 amino acids. V lost 5 bases, J lost 0 bases, and 3 bases stayed unmatched. CDR1 is SGHKS and CDR2 is YYEKEE in the germline V gene (reference sequence).